Following are 2 T cell receptor beta chains from one sample sequenced in a study of cytotoxic CD8 clonotypes in ibrutinib-treated CLL. The method was immunoSEQ multiplex PCR; TCRdb's version includes in-frame clones alone and lacks a portion of them. The repertoire consists of 270,000 or so clones, with approximately 79% occurring once and the leading ten covering 5.6%. The sample in question was PBMCs, obtained at disease progression, from a patient treated with ibrutinib. The receptor source for this set is a human donor with chronic lymphocytic leukemia.

This chain uses TRBV11-3 with TRBJ2-2; TRBD1 is a possible D gene (6 bases). V was trimmed by 1 base and J by 1 base, leaving 7 bases between them. The germline CDR1 and CDR2 sequences are SGHNT and YENEEA. The CDR3 is 15 amino acids. CDR3 in DNA: TGTGCCAGCAGCTTAGTCAGGGGGAACACCGGGGAGCTGTTTTTT. It is translated as CASSLVRGNTGELFF.

The chain carries TRBV6-1 and TRBJ1-2, with 8 bases lining up with TRBD1. CDR3 length: 14 residues. Germline CDR1 and CDR2: MNHNS and SASEGT. The J segment lost 6 bases and the V segment lost 4 bases, leaving 7 bases of the junction unmatched. CDR3 DNA: TGTGCCAGCAGTGTCCAGACAGGGGTGGATGGCTACACCTTC. Its protein is CASSVQTGVDGYTF.